This TCR beta chain derives from a study of blood T cell repertoires in COVID-19. TCRdb keeps only in-frame clones here, not all; method: immunoSEQ multiplex PCR. The sample contains about 310,000 clones, 85% to 90% of which appear only once. The sample consisted of peripheral blood. The origin of this receptor is a woman in her thirties with COVID-19, enrolled during active disease.

The CDR3 here is CASGLNGGTGDGYTF. The CDR3 coding sequence is TGTGCCAGCGGGTTAAATGGCGGGACAGGGGATGGCTACACCTTC. This chain joins TRBV27 and TRBJ1-2, with 10 bases aligning to TRBD1. V lost 8 bases, J lost 6 bases, and 12 bases stayed unmatched. The CDR3 spans 15 residues. CDR1 and CDR2 from the germline V gene are MNHEY and SMNVEV (reference sequence).